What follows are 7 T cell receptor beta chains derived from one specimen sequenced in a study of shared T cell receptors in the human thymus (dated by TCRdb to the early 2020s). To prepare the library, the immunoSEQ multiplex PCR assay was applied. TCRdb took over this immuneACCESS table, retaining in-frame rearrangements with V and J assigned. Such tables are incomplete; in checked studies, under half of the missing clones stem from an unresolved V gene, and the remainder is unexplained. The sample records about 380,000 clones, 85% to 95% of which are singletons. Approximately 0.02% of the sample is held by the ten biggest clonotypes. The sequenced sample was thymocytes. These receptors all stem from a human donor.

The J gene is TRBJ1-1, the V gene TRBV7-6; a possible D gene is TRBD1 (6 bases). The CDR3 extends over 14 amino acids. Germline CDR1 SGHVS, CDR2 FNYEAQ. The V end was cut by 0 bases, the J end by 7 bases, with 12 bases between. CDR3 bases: TGTGCCAGCAGCTTAGCAGTAAGGGGGTATGAAGCTTTCTTT. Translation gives CASSLAVRGYEAFF. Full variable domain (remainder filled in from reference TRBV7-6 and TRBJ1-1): GAGVSQSPRYKVTKRGQDVALRCDPISGHVSLYWYRQALGQGPEFLTYFNYEAQQDKSGLPNDRFSAERPEGSISTLTIQRTEQRDSAMYRCASSLAVRGYEAFFGQGTRLTVV.

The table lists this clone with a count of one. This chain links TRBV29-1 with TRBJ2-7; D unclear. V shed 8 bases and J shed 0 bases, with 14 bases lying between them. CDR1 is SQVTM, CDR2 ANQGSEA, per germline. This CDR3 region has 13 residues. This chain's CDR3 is CSPGFGSSYEQYF. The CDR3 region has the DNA TGCAGCCCTGGGTTTGGCAGCTCCTACGAGCAGTACTTC.

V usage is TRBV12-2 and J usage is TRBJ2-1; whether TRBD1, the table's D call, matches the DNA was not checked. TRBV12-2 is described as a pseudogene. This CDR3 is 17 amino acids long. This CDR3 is CASRLVLRRCSYNEQFF. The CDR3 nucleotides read TGTGCAAGTCGCTTGGTGCTTCGCAGATGCTCCTACAATGAGCAGTTCTTC.

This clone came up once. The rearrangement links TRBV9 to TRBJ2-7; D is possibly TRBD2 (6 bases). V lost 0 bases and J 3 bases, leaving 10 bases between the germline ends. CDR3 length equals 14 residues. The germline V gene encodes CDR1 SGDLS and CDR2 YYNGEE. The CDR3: CASSVGLGGYEQYF. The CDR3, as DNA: TGTGCCAGCAGCGTAGGGCTCGGGGGCTACGAGCAGTACTTC.

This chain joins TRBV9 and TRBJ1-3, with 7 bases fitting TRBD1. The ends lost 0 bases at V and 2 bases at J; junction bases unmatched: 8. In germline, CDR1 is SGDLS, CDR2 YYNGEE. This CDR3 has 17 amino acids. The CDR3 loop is CASSVAVTGPPGNTIYF. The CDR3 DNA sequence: TGTGCCAGCAGCGTAGCTGTGACAGGGCCTCCTGGAAACACCATATATTTT.

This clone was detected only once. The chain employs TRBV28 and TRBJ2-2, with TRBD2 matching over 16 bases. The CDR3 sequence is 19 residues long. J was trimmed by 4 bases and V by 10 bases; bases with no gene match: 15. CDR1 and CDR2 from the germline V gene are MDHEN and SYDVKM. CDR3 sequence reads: CATWTPGTSGRAGTGELFF. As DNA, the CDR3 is TGTGCCACCTGGACCCCCGGGACTAGCGGGAGGGCCGGCACCGGGGAGCTGTTTTTT.

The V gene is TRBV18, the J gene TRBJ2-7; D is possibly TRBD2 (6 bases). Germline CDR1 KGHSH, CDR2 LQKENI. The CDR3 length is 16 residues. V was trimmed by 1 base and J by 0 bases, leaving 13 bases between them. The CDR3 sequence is CASSPRDGGGSYEQYF. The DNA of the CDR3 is TGTGCCAGCTCACCACGAGACGGGGGAGGCTCCTACGAGCAGTACTTC.